Below are 27 T cell receptor beta chains sequenced from a single sample in a study of cytomegalovirus exposure and HLA in healthy donors. Primers for the PCR totalled 60 Vbeta and 13 Jbeta. Some clones are missing from TCRdb's copy, which holds only in-frame ones; the method was immunoSEQ multiplex PCR. The table has about 200,000 clones, around 77% seen once. Sequenced material: PBMCs. These TCRs come from a man aged 25-40 years in good health and CMV-seronegative.

The CDR3 sequence is CASSESLAGVRELFF. CDR3 in DNA: TGTGCCAGCAGTGAATCACTAGCGGGAGTTCGGGAGCTGTTTTTT. The chain is built from TRBV6-1 and TRBJ2-2; 11 positions match TRBD2. The CDR3 runs to 15 residues. From germline, CDR1 is MNHNS and CDR2 SASEGT. Trimming removed 2 bases from V and 9 bases from J; junction bases left unmatched: 5.

The genes are TRBV14 and TRBJ1-1; a possible D gene is TRBD1 (6 bases). CDR1 and CDR2 (germline): SGHDN, FVKESK. Trimming shortened V by 5 bases and J by 5 bases, and 21 bases separated the two germline ends. The CDR3 runs to 16 residues. The CDR3 DNA is TGTGCCAGCAGCATACGAACAGGGCAGGTTGTTACTGAAGCTTTCTTT. It specifies CASSIRTGQVVTEAFF.

The V gene is TRBV6-5, the J gene TRBJ2-5, with 7 bases fitting TRBD1. The CDR3 consists of 15 residues. Trimming removed 2 bases from V and 3 bases from J; junction bases left unmatched: 6. CDR1 is MNHEY and CDR2 is SVGAGI in the germline V gene. The CDR3 DNA follows: TGTGCCAGCAGTTACGGGACCGACAGGGAAGAGACCCAGTACTTC. Its protein product is CASSYGTDREETQYF.

This clone has only one observation. The DNA for the CDR3 is TGTGCCAGCAGCTTAGGGACGAGCGGCTCTGGAAACACCATATATTTT. Amino acids: CASSLGTSGSGNTIYF. The chain combines TRBV7-9 with TRBJ1-3; D not certain. V was trimmed by 1 base and J by 0 bases, leaving 10 bases between them. This CDR3 comprises 16 residues. Per the germline V gene, CDR1 is SEHNR and CDR2 is FQNEAQ (reference sequence). Supplemented by reference TRBV7-9 and TRBJ1-3, the full variable domain reads DTGVSQNPRHKITKRGQNVTFRCDPISEHNRLYWYRQTLGQGPEFLTYFQNEAQLEKSRLLSDRFSAERPKGSFSTLEIQRTEQGDSAMYLCASSLGTSGSGNTIYFGEGSWLTVV.

The chain is built from TRBV11-2 and TRBJ2-3, with D perhaps matching TRBD1 (6 bases). CDR1 and CDR2 (germline): SGHAT, FQNNGV. CDR3 length equals 17 residues. The V and J ends lost 0 bases and 3 bases respectively, with 16 bases between them. The CDR3 sequence is CASSLDPRGGRTDTQYF. The CDR3 region has the DNA TGTGCCAGCAGCTTAGATCCCAGGGGCGGTCGGACAGATACGCAGTATTTT.

J is TRBJ2-3 and V is TRBV5-1; 14 nucleotides align to TRBD2. The CDR3 runs to 16 residues. With 0 bases clipped from V and 6 bases from J, the junction kept 3 bases outside the gene matches. Germline V gives CDR1 SGHRS, CDR2 YFSETQ. The CDR3 DNA reads as TGCGCCAGCAGCTTGGGACTAGCGGGAGGGCCTGATACGCAGTATTTT. Its translation: CASSLGLAGGPDTQYF.

V usage is TRBV11-3 and J usage is TRBJ2-7; 12 nucleotides agree with TRBD2. The J segment lost 0 bases and the V segment lost 3 bases, leaving 0 bases of the junction unmatched. This CDR3 has 15 amino acids. The germline gives CDR1 SGHNT, CDR2 YENEEA. The CDR3 spells CASSLTSGSSYEQYF. The CDR3 DNA reads as TGTGCCAGCAGCTTGACTAGCGGGAGCTCCTACGAGCAGTACTTC.

The table lists this clone with a count of one. The gene calls are TRBV28 and TRBJ2-3, with D perhaps TRBD2 (6 bases). The germline V and J ends were trimmed by 7 bases and 4 bases, with 18 bases remaining between them. The CDR3 is 15 amino acids. Germline assignment: CDR1 MDHEN and CDR2 SYDVKM. The CDR3 DNA reads TGTGCCAGCACCACCCAGCGGGTAGGTGCAGATACGCAGTATTTT. Translation: CASTTQRVGADTQYF.

The chain is built from TRBV7-9 and TRBJ2-3; weak D call: TRBD2 (5 bases). The CDR3 extends over 14 amino acids. Germline-derived CDR1 and CDR2 are SEHNR and FQNEAQ (reference sequence). The V end lost 2 bases, the J end lost 2 bases, and 8 bases lay between the germline ends. CDR3 protein: CASSLREITDTQYF. CDR3 nucleotides: TGTGCCAGCAGCTTAAGGGAGATCACAGATACGCAGTATTTT. Looking up the rest from reference TRBV7-9 and TRBJ2-3 gives the full variable domain: DTGVSQNPRHKITKRGQNVTFRCDPISEHNRLYWYRQTLGQGPEFLTYFQNEAQLEKSRLLSDRFSAERPKGSFSTLEIQRTEQGDSAMYLCASSLREITDTQYFGPGTRLTVL.

This chain links TRBV6-5 with TRBJ2-7, with D tentatively TRBD2 (6 bases). The germline V and J ends were trimmed by 4 bases and 2 bases, with 18 bases remaining between them. Germline CDR1 is MNHEY and CDR2 is SVGAGI. This CDR3 contains 16 residues. The CDR3 region has the DNA TGTGCCAGCAGTTCCCCGCCCGGGAGCGGCCCCTACGAGCAGTACTTC. This gives the protein CASSSPPGSGPYEQYF.

The rearrangement joins TRBV7-2 to TRBJ2-7, with 11 bases lining up with TRBD2. The CDR3 covers 15 residues. After removal of 4 bases from V and 6 bases from J, the junction contained 8 bases not matched to a gene. In germline, CDR1 is SGHTA, CDR2 FQGNSA. The DNA for the CDR3 is TGTGCCAGCAGCTCCGTAGCGGGAGGGCCGGTCGAGCAGTACTTC. This sequence encodes CASSSVAGGPVEQYF.

The chain employs TRBV10-1 and TRBJ2-5; 10 bases line up with TRBD2. The CDR3 sequence is 20 residues long. V gave up 0 bases and J gave up 5 bases; unmatched junction bases: 18. CDR1 and CDR2 from the germline V gene are WNHNN and SYGVQD (reference sequence). The CDR3 region is CASSESKVFFEAGGPETQYF. The DNA of the CDR3 is TGCGCCAGCAGTGAGTCGAAGGTTTTTTTCGAAGCGGGAGGGCCGGAGACCCAGTACTTC.

This chain uses TRBV11-3 with TRBJ2-7; D might be TRBD2 (5 bases). The ends were cut back, 1 base at V and 2 bases at J, with 9 bases in the middle. Per germline, CDR1 SGHNT and CDR2 YENEEA. The CDR3 is made up of 14 amino acids. The CDR3 is CASSLGTPPYEQYF. The CDR3 coding sequence is TGTGCCAGCAGCTTAGGGACTCCCCCCTACGAGCAGTACTTC.

The V and J genes are TRBV27 and TRBJ1-4; unclear D gene. The CDR3 spans 13 residues. Trimming pared 5 bases from V and 2 bases from J, leaving 6 bases between. Germline loops: CDR1 MNHEY, CDR2 SMNVEV (reference sequence). CDR3 in amino acids: CASSPRTNEKLFF. The DNA of the CDR3 is TGTGCCAGCAGTCCCAGGACTAATGAAAAACTGTTTTTT.

The genes are TRBV6-1 and TRBJ1-5; possible D gene TRBD1, 5 bases. Trimming pared 1 base from V and 5 bases from J, leaving 9 bases between. CDR3 length: 14 residues. The germline V gene has CDR1 MNHNS and CDR2 SASEGT. The DNA of the CDR3 is TGTGCCAGCAGTGAAGGGACACGATATCAGCCCCAGCATTTT. The encoded protein is CASSEGTRYQPQHF.

This clone was detected once. This chain joins TRBV9 and TRBJ1-5; 7 nucleotides agree with TRBD1. Germline V gene data show CDR1 as SGDLS and CDR2 as YYNGEE. With V trimmed by 6 bases and J by 4 bases, 16 bases remained unmatched. CDR3 size: 17 residues. The CDR3 here is CASMEGARAVTNQPQHF. The CDR3 nucleotides are TGTGCCAGCATGGAGGGGGCGCGTGCGGTGACGAATCAGCCCCAGCATTTT.

This sequence joins TRBV6-1 and TRBJ1-3; D ambiguous. The CDR3 covers 12 residues. Germline values: CDR1 MNHNS, CDR2 SASEGT. V lost 6 bases to trimming and J lost 8 bases, with 11 bases between them. The CDR3: CASRNYGDTIYF. CDR3 DNA: TGTGCCAGCAGAAATTACGGGGACACCATATATTTT.

The rearrangement uses TRBV11-3 and TRBJ1-1; 7 nucleotides agree with TRBD1. The CDR3 runs 16 residues. Germline V lookup: CDR1 SGHNT, CDR2 YENEEA. V shed 4 bases, J shed 1 base, and the junction held 9 bases outside the gene matches. The CDR3 reads CASSYRGTGPNTEAFF. Written as DNA, the CDR3 is TGTGCCAGCAGCTACAGGGGAACGGGGCCGAACACTGAAGCTTTCTTT. Full variable domain (outside the CDR3, taken from reference TRBV11-3 and TRBJ1-1): EAGVVQSPRYKIIEKKQPVAFWCNPISGHNTLYWYLQNLGQGPELLIRYENEEAVDDSQLPKDRFSAERLKGVDSTLKIQPAELGDSAVYLCASSYRGTGPNTEAFFGQGTRLTVV.

The chain couples TRBV6-1 to TRBJ2-1; 12 bases agree with TRBD2. The junction had 7 bases not matched to a gene; V was cut back by 2 bases and J by 8 bases. Germline CDR1 MNHNS, CDR2 SASEGT. The CDR3 has 16 amino acids. CDR3 coding DNA: TGTGCCAGCAGTGAAATAGGACTAGCGGGACTCGATGAGCAGTTCTTC. This gives the protein CASSEIGLAGLDEQFF.

This clone has just a few counts. V is TRBV5-8 and J is TRBJ2-2; 7 bases are a match to TRBD2. The CDR3 length is 18 residues. Looked up from germline, CDR1 is SGHTS and CDR2 is YDEGEE. Germline trimming cut 3 bases from V and 4 bases from J; bases unmatched to any gene: 15. CDR3 nucleotides: TGTGCCAGCAGCTCACTGACTTTTGGCGGGAGCGGCACCGGGGAGCTGTTTTTT. It specifies CASSSLTFGGSGTGELFF.

J is TRBJ1-1 and V is TRBV2; 10 bases fit TRBD1. The CDR3 loop spans 14 amino acids. The J segment lost 5 bases and the V segment lost 5 bases, leaving 5 bases of the junction unmatched. The germline gives CDR1 SNHLY, CDR2 FYNNEI. The CDR3 reads CASSTTGGWTEAFF. DNA for the CDR3: TGTGCCAGCAGTACGACAGGGGGCTGGACTGAAGCTTTCTTT.

The chain links TRBV7-9 to TRBJ2-7; 10 bases map to TRBD2. CDR1 SEHNR and CDR2 FQNEAQ come from the germline V gene (reference sequence). V trimming: 3 bases; J trimming: 3 bases; junction bases outside the gene matches: 11. This CDR3 is 17 amino acids long. The CDR3 loop reads CASSLADGASGSYEQYF. The DNA of the CDR3 is TGTGCCAGCAGCTTGGCAGACGGGGCTAGCGGGAGCTACGAGCAGTACTTC.

With respect to this clone: A junction end diverges from the germline sequence, so it may reflect a read error. The gene calls are TRBV18 and TRBJ2-1, with 9 bases aligning to TRBD1. Germline CDR1 KGHSH, CDR2 LQKENI. This CDR3 spans 16 amino acids. CDR3 protein: CANSPLGGQGHDEQFF. For the CDR3, the DNA is TGTGCCAACTCACCCCTAGGGGGACAGGGACACGATGAGCAGTTCTTC.

V is TRBV7-9 and J is TRBJ2-2; 10 nucleotides match TRBD1. The V gene's germline CDR1 is SEHNR and CDR2 FQNEAQ (reference sequence). The CDR3 spans 16 residues. The ends lost 3 bases at V and 2 bases at J; junction bases unmatched: 3. CDR3 region: CASSFRTGGNTGELFF. The CDR3 DNA reads as TGTGCCAGCAGCTTCCGGACAGGGGGAAACACCGGGGAGCTGTTTTTT.

This chain connects TRBV30 to TRBJ1-6; TRBD1 matches at 8 bases. CDR1 and CDR2 from the germline V gene are GTSNPN and SVGIG (reference sequence). The CDR3 extends over 14 amino acids. V lost 5 bases and J lost 5; bases outside the gene matches: 5. As DNA, the CDR3 is TGTGCCTGGGCTGGGACAGGCGATAATTCACCCCTCCACTTT. Its translation is CAWAGTGDNSPLHF.

In its sample, this clone was seen once. The CDR3 is CASTGTSLEKLFF. In DNA form, the CDR3 reads TGTGCCAGCACAGGGACATCCCTGGAAAAACTGTTTTTT. This chain joins TRBV25-1 and TRBJ1-4; D perhaps matches TRBD1 (6 bases). Germline loops: CDR1 MGHDK, CDR2 SYGVNS. The CDR3 has 13 residues. Trimming shortened V by 7 bases and J by 8 bases, and 14 bases separated the two germline ends.

The chain joins TRBV27 to TRBJ2-7; tentative D call: TRBD1 (6 bases). The CDR3 extends over 16 amino acids. The V end lost 6 bases, the J end lost 0 bases, and 18 bases lay between the germline ends. CDR1 and CDR2 from the germline V gene are MNHEY and SMNVEV (reference sequence). The chain's CDR3 is CASRLSGTFGSYEQYF. CDR3 nucleotides: TGTGCCAGCAGACTTTCTGGGACATTCGGCTCCTACGAGCAGTACTTC.